The source of this TCR beta chain is a study of neurological immune-mediated disorders (dated by TCRdb to the late 2010s). Some background on the complete study: Using UMI-based sequencing, the study compared peripheral blood TCR-beta repertoires from patients with HTLV-I-associated myelopathy (HAM/TSP), patients with multiple sclerosis, and healthy controls. The cohort comprised about 68 subjects: roughly 15 HAM/TSP patients, some 35 multiple sclerosis patients and around 20 healthy controls. The roughly 100 TCR-beta libraries covered PBMC samples along with longitudinal samples, technical triplicates, and paired sorted CD4+ and CD8+ T-cell subsets. Overall study results and their limits: Across subjects, expanded clones never shared an identical CDR3 amino acid sequence, which suggests that the TCR-beta repertoires in every group were private. The highest TCR clonal expansion was observed in HAM/TSP patients, whereas the lowest was observed in MS patients, even when compared with healthy controls.

This clonotype appeared many times. The antigen this receptor binds is unknown. Base qualities are not provided; no much larger clone lies one nucleotide away. To synthesize cDNA, template-switch 5'RACE was performed with a primer carrying a 10-nucleotide random unique molecular identifier so that each TCR transcript was tagged. Every sequencing run yielded over 180 million TCR-beta sequences covering 15-18 subjects. The RNeasy kit was used to extract total RNA. Using the KAPA Real-time Library Amplification kit, TCR-beta VDJ regions were amplified with primers for the TCR constant region and the 5'RACE anchor. Sample indexes and Illumina adaptors were added in a first PCR, after which library yield was increased in a second PCR. After Ampure bead purification, the roughly 650 bp TCR product was size-selected on a 2% E-gel SizeSelection system. Before pooling, library quality was assessed on a Bioanalyzer, concentration was determined with Qubit, and library quantification was performed with the Kapa Library Quantification kit. Libraries were sequenced paired-end 2 x 150 bp on an Illumina HiSeq 2500. To increase sequence diversity, about 23-32% phiX was spiked into each library pool. The paper's processing steps were these. The UMI-based MiGEC pipeline processed quality-filtered reads and removed over 80% of raw TCR sequences during error correction. IMGT germline references were used for aligning VDJ genes, and each clonotype was defined as a unique CDR3 amino acid sequence together with its V-J genes. Clonal expansion, Shannon diversity, and CDR3 relatedness (CalcPairwiseDistances, ClusterSamples) were evaluated with VDJtools, and phylogenetic trees were built with CLCbio workbench. Expanded clones were defined as having at least 8 unique UMIs, based on coefficient-of-variation modelling across technical triplicates. TCRdb redid the processing of the public reads, applying fastp at Q25 and MiXCR, and retained in-frame beta chains. Rows are combined by CDR3 protein, so each entry shows the most common genes and DNA. These V and J calls originate from TCRdb's pipeline instead of the authors' own analysis. The sample profile shows about 38,000 distinct CDR3 sequences; about 4.8% of them were found once. The ten biggest clones cover roughly 9% of the sample.

Blood bank volunteers in Maryland, USA served as the healthy controls. For the sorted-subset TCR libraries, the starting material was about 920,000 sorted CD4+ or CD8+ T cells. Peripheral blood was subjected to Ficoll-Hypaque density gradient centrifugation to isolate PBMCs, which were then cryopreserved in liquid nitrogen. The study also sequenced paired sorted CD4+ and CD8+ subsets from healthy controls, HAM/TSP patients and MS patients. Via the germline V gene, CDR1 is SGHRS and CDR2 YFSETQ. The V end loses 2 bases and the J end loses 4 bases, and a stretch of 19 bases separates them. The cysteine opens and the phenylalanine closes a CDR3 of 17 amino acids. Only the CDR3 portion is preserved as DNA: 51 bases, with reading frame beginning at the first base.

The rearrangement joined TRBV5-1 to TRBJ2-1, and TRBD2 may be the D gene, going by 5 matching bases. The sequence was obtained from a man between 18 and 29 years old in good health. Material: CD4+ T cells from blood. The CDR3 is CASSFGESFYPYNEQFF. The DNA sequence reads TGCGCCAGCAGCTTTGGGGAGTCGTTCTACCCTTACAATGAGCAGTTCTTC.